A single sample gave rise to the 13 T cell receptor beta chains below, sequenced in a study of CD8 T cells in ankylosing spondylitis. A single record per CDR3 protein comes from TCRdb applying MiXCR to the 5' RACE reads. The sample has some 290,000 distinct CDR3 sequences; about 20% are singletons. Sequencing was carried out using blood, either unsorted or a sorted T cell fraction (not recorded which). These receptors originate from a male donor with ankylosing spondylitis or in good health (not recorded which).

The chain links TRBV20-1 to TRBJ1-4; unclear D gene. The germline V gene has CDR1 DFQATT and CDR2 SNEGSKA (reference sequence). The CDR3 is 14 residues long. Between the trimmed V and J ends, which lost 5 bases and 2 bases, there was a span of 12 bases. Here the CDR3 DNA reads TGCAGTGCTGCTCGAGATGGGACTAATGAAAAACTGTTTTTT. Its protein product is CSAARDGTNEKLFF.

This chain uses TRBV7-9 with TRBJ2-5; 9 bases are shared with TRBD1. The junction had 6 bases not matched to a gene; V was cut back by 2 bases and J by 5 bases. CDR1 is SEHNR and CDR2 is FQNEAQ in the germline V gene (reference sequence). The CDR3 runs 15 residues. CDR3 DNA sequence: TGTGCCAGCAGCTTAAGGGACAGGGCCAGGGAGACCCAGTACTTC. It translates to CASSLRDRARETQYF.

This clonotype showed up just a few times. The chain carries TRBV12-3 or TRBV12-4 and TRBJ2-1; TRBD2 agrees at 7 bases. The V and J ends lost 5 bases and 9 bases, in that order; junction bases with no gene match: 13. The CDR3 is made up of 15 amino acids. The CDR3 protein is CASSPPGGSGAEQFF. The DNA for the CDR3 is TGTGCCAGCAGTCCCCCCGGTGGGAGCGGGGCTGAGCAGTTCTTC.

This clonotype was seen a few times. V is TRBV7-8 and J is TRBJ2-2; D perhaps matches TRBD1 (6 bases). Germline CDR1 SGHVS, CDR2 FQNEAQ. With 2 bases removed from V and 6 bases from J, the gap between germline ends came to 13 bases. CDR3 size: 15 residues. The CDR3 region is CASSLSRGLAGELFF. The CDR3 DNA reads as TGTGCCAGCAGCTTAAGCAGGGGTTTGGCCGGGGAGCTGTTTTTT.

This clonotype showed up just a few times. V gene TRBV14 combines with J gene TRBJ2-3, with D tentatively TRBD1 or TRBD2 (6 bases each). V was clipped by 4 bases and J by 1 base, with 18 bases between them. CDR1 and CDR2 from the germline V gene are SGHDN and FVKESK. The CDR3 extends over 17 amino acids. For the CDR3, the DNA is TGTGCCAGCAGCCTACTCACGGGGGCTGCGGGCACAGATACGCAGTATTTT. Its translation: CASSLLTGAAGTDTQYF.

The V call is TRBV5-1, the J call TRBJ1-1; 8 positions match TRBD1. Trimming took 0 bases from V and 4 from J; bases not matched to a gene: 2. The CDR3 runs 14 residues. Germline CDR1 reads SGHRS; CDR2 reads YFSETQ. The CDR3 sequence: CASSLEGQGTEAFF. DNA for the CDR3: TGCGCCAGCAGCTTGGAAGGACAGGGCACTGAAGCTTTCTTT.

This clonotype was observed at least ten times. The chain recombines TRBV6-5 with TRBJ2-1; perhaps TRBD1 as D (5 bases). The germline V gene encodes CDR1 MNHEY and CDR2 SVGAGI. The CDR3 contains 16 residues. V lost 0 bases and J lost 10, with 19 bases in between. The DNA of the CDR3 is TGTGCCAGCAGTTACTCGATCCGGCAGGGCGAGTGGGAGCAGTTCTTC. Protein sequence: CASSYSIRQGEWEQFF.

The chain uses TRBV6-6 and TRBJ2-1, with 11 nucleotides matching TRBD2. Germline lookup yields CDR1 MNHNY and CDR2 SVGAGI (reference sequence). CDR3 length: 13 residues. The CDR3 region is CTTSGSSYNEQFF. In DNA form, the CDR3 reads TGTACTACTAGCGGGAGCTCCTACAATGAGCAGTTCTTC.

This clonotype turned up a few times. The chain has TRBV24-1 and TRBJ2-3; D might be TRBD1 (6 bases). CDR3 size: 14 residues. V dropped 7 bases and J dropped 5 bases, with 15 bases sitting between them. The germline V gene encodes CDR1 KGHDR and CDR2 SFDVKD. In DNA form, the CDR3 reads TGTGCCACCAGAACAGGGTATGTTGGAGATACGCAGTATTTT. This codes for CATRTGYVGDTQYF.

This clonotype was counted between two and nine times. This chain connects TRBV5-5 to TRBJ2-7; tentative D call: TRBD1 (5 bases). The V end lost 0 bases, the J end lost 6 bases, and 10 bases lay between the germline ends. Germline V CDR1 and CDR2: SGHKS, YYEKEE (reference sequence). CDR3 length equals 13 residues. The CDR3 loop is CASSLVGVIEQYV. For the CDR3, the DNA is TGTGCCAGCAGCTTGGTAGGGGTCATCGAGCAGTACGTC.

CDR3 region: CSASRTPLIGEQFF. The CDR3 nucleotides read TGCAGTGCCTCCCGGACCCCGTTAATCGGTGAGCAGTTCTTC. The chain carries TRBV20-1 and TRBJ2-1; D gene uncertain. V lost 6 bases, J lost 9 bases, and 21 bases lay in between. Germline assignment: CDR1 DFQATT and CDR2 SNEGSKA (reference sequence). There are 14 residues in the CDR3.

There are a few counts of this clonotype. This chain links TRBV28 with TRBJ2-7; 7 bases agree with TRBD2. Trimming took 5 bases from V and 2 from J; bases not matched to a gene: 3. Germline V gene data show CDR1 as MDHEN and CDR2 as SYDVKM. This CDR3 contains 13 residues. In nucleotides, the CDR3 is TGTGCCAGCAGTCGGGACTATCCCTACGAGCAGTACGTC. Amino acids: CASSRDYPYEQYV.

This sequence joins TRBV5-1 and TRBJ1-3; no definite D call. Germline CDR1 reads SGHRS; CDR2 reads YFSETQ. Trimming took off 4 bases at V and 0 bases at J, with 5 bases between the two ends. The CDR3 covers 13 residues. The CDR3 DNA is TGCGCCAGCAGCCGGTCCTCTGGAAACACCATATATTTT. Amino acid sequence: CASSRSSGNTIYF.